Following are 27 T cell receptor beta chains from one sample sequenced in a study of Tregs in tolerant kidney transplant recipients. The method was immunoSEQ multiplex PCR; TCRdb's version includes in-frame clones alone and lacks a portion of them. The sample totals 45,000 to 55,000 clones. The sample in question was CD4+ T cells from blood, obtained before the transplant. These receptors were collected from a human donor who received a combined kidney and bone marrow transplant.

Details on this clone: The read stops 3 residues short of the end of the CDR3; the missing end is completed from the germline J gene. The chain uses TRBV11-2 and TRBJ2-7; tentatively, D is TRBD2 (5 bases). V was pared by 0 bases and J by 6 bases, with 12 bases between. CDR3 length: 14 residues. Germline V CDR1 and CDR2: SGHAT, FQNNGV. CDR3 DNA, as far as it was read: TGTGCCAGCAGCTTAGAGCGAGGGTTGAGCGAG. It codes for CASSLERGLSE. Given in full, the CDR3 is CASSLERGLSEQYF.

A word on this clone: The observed sequence ends 3 residues before the CDR3 terminus, with the missing tail filled in from the germline J gene. This chain uses TRBV5-1 with TRBJ2-3, with TRBD1 matching 10 bases. Germline trimming cut 1 base from V and 3 bases from J; bases unmatched to any gene: 5. CDR3 length: 16 amino acids. Germline lookup yields CDR1 SGHRS and CDR2 YFSETQ. The CDR3 spells CASSLTWGQGTDTQYF. CDR3 DNA, as far as it was read: TGCGCCAGCAGCTTGACGTGGGGACAGGGGACAGATACG.

About this clone itself: The CDR3 end is not reached by the read, which stops 3 residues before it; the germline J gene fills it in. The chain has TRBV2 and TRBJ1-2, with a tentative D call TRBD1 (6 bases). V was shortened by 8 bases and J by 4 bases, with 11 bases between the two germline ends. This CDR3 has 12 residues. Germline V gives CDR1 SNHLY, CDR2 FYNNEI. The CDR3 sequence: CASVQGTYGYTF. The covered CDR3 bases are TGTGCCAGCGTTCAGGGGACCTATGGC.

With regard to this clone: The read falls 3 residues short of the CDR3 end, and the missing part is taken from the germline J gene. The chain is built from TRBV5-1 and TRBJ2-7, with 10 bases fitting TRBD2. The V gene's germline CDR1 is SGHRS and CDR2 YFSETQ. The CDR3 spans 15 residues. J lost 2 bases, V lost 0 bases, and 2 bases had no gene match. The CDR3 protein is CASSLALAGAYEQYF. The sequenced part of the CDR3 DNA is TGCGCCAGCAGCTTGGCGCTAGCGGGAGCCTACGAG. The full variable domain, completed using reference TRBV5-1 and TRBJ2-7, is KAGVTQTPRYLIKTRGQQVTLSCSPISGHRSVSWYQQTPGQGLQFLFEYFSETQRNKGNFPGRFSGRQFSNSRSEMNVSTLELGDSALYLCASSLALAGAYEQYFGPGTRLTVT.

Notes on this clone: Sequencing ends 3 residues short of the CDR3 end; the germline J gene provides the rest. The chain employs TRBV7-9 and TRBJ1-3; TRBD1 might be the D (6 bases). Trimming cost V 4 bases and J 3 bases, with 13 bases left between them. CDR1 is SEHNR and CDR2 is FQNEAQ in the germline V gene (reference sequence). This CDR3 spans 15 amino acids. The CDR3 sequence is CASSSTGMNGNTIYF. The DNA read from the CDR3 is TGTGCCAGCAGCTCCACAGGGATGAATGGAAACACC.

Of note for this clone: Coverage ceases 3 residues before the CDR3 finishes, and the germline J gene fills in the end. This sequence joins TRBV2 and TRBJ2-3, with 8 bases matching TRBD2. The germline CDR1 and CDR2 sequences are SNHLY and FYNNEI. The V segment lost 10 bases and the J segment 1 base; nucleotides outside the gene matches: 4. The CDR3 is 13 residues long. The CDR3 is CATVLAGTDTQYF. Incomplete CDR3 DNA: TGTGCCACCGTACTAGCGGGCACAGATACG.

A note on this clone: The CDR3 goes on 3 residues after the read ends, and that part is filled in from the germline J gene. V and J are TRBV11-2 and TRBJ2-7, with a tentative D call TRBD2 (5 bases). Per germline, CDR1 SGHAT and CDR2 FQNNGV. The length of the CDR3 is 14 residues. Trimming left V 2 bases short and J 5 bases short, with 13 bases between. CDR3 in amino acids: CASSLTDGVNEQYF. The CDR3 bases that were read are TGTGCCAGCAGCTTAACAGACGGGGTCAACGAG. The full variable domain, in which reference TRBV11-2 and TRBJ2-7 provide the parts outside the CDR3, is EAGVAQSPRYKIIEKRQSVAFWCNPISGHATLYWYQQILGQGPKLLIQFQNNGVVDDSQLPKDRFSAERLKGVDSTLKIQPAKLEDSAVYLCASSLTDGVNEQYFGPGTRLTVT.

As for this clone: From the germline J gene comes the end of the CDR3, since the read stops 3 residues before it. The chain recombines TRBV10-3 with TRBJ2-1; 14 nucleotides match TRBD2. V gave up 3 bases and J gave up 2 bases; unmatched junction bases: 9. CDR3 size: 19 residues. The germline gives CDR1 ENHRY, CDR2 SYGVKD. Here the CDR3 reads CAISDPGLAGEGTYNEQFF. The CDR3 bases that were read are TGTGCCATCAGTGACCCGGGACTAGCGGGAGAGGGGACCTACAATGAG.

A note on this clone: The sequenced fragment ends 3 residues before the CDR3 boundary, so the rest is inferred from the germline J gene. V and J are TRBV11-3 and TRBJ2-3, with TRBD2 matching 12 bases. The CDR3 contains 15 residues. With V trimmed by 4 bases and J by 5 bases, 4 bases remained unmatched. Germline loops: CDR1 SGHNT, CDR2 YENEEA. Here the CDR3 reads CASSSPGLAGDTQYF. The covered CDR3 bases are TGTGCCAGCAGCTCGCCGGGACTAGCGGGAGATACG.

About this clone: With the read ending 3 residues before the CDR3 end, the germline J gene is used to fill in that end. This chain connects TRBV5-1 to TRBJ2-1; D is ambiguous. This CDR3 has 12 residues. Germline V gene lookup returns CDR1 SGHRS and CDR2 YFSETQ. Trimming took 0 bases from V and 7 from J, leaving 5 bases between them. CDR3 DNA (partial): TGCGCCAGCAGCTTGGCCTTTAATGAG. Translated, it gives CASSLAFNE. The complete CDR3 protein is CASSLAFNEQFF. Based on the CDR3 plus reference TRBV5-1 and TRBJ2-1, the full variable domain is KAGVTQTPRYLIKTRGQQVTLSCSPISGHRSVSWYQQTPGQGLQFLFEYFSETQRNKGNFPGRFSGRQFSNSRSEMNVSTLELGDSALYLCASSLAFNEQFFGPGTRLTVL.

As regards this clone: The read stops 3 residues short of the end of the CDR3; the missing end is completed from the germline J gene. V and J are TRBV20-1 and TRBJ1-1; the match to TRBD1 covers 7 bases. The length of the CDR3 is 14 residues. V shed 0 bases and J 7 bases; nucleotides not matched to a gene: 8. The germline CDR1 and CDR2 sequences are DFQATT and SNEGSKA (reference sequence). The CDR3 loop is CSARDRTGGLEAFF. CDR3 bases read: TGCAGTGCTAGAGACCGGACAGGAGGCCTTGAA.

About this clone: Sequencing ends 3 residues short of the CDR3 end; the germline J gene provides the rest. This chain connects TRBV20-1 to TRBJ2-1, with D maybe TRBD2 (5 bases). This CDR3 region has 15 residues. The germline V gene has CDR1 DFQATT and CDR2 SNEGSKA (reference sequence). V was cut by 5 bases and J by 0 bases, with 14 bases left in between. CDR3 DNA (partial): TGCAGTGCTCTTACGGACTTGAGCTCCTACAATGAG. Protein product: CSALTDLSSYNE. The whole CDR3 protein is CSALTDLSSYNEQFF.

Remarks on this clone: The read halts 3 residues ahead of the CDR3 end, with the missing end drawn from the germline J gene. The chain combines TRBV20-1 with TRBJ2-3; weak D call: TRBD2 (5 bases). Germline CDR1 and CDR2: DFQATT and SNEGSKA (reference sequence). The CDR3 consists of 17 residues. V was shortened by 1 base and J by 5 bases, with 22 bases between the two germline ends. CDR3 DNA (partial): TGCAGTGCTAGAGCCTCCCTCTGGCGGGCAGGTGAAGATACG. Residues: CSARASLWRAGEDT. The whole CDR3 is CSARASLWRAGEDTQYF.

Concerning this clone itself: The read ends 3 residues shy of where the CDR3 ends; the end is completed using the germline J gene. This chain joins TRBV20-1 and TRBJ2-5; D might be TRBD2 (6 bases). CDR1 and CDR2 from the germline V gene are DFQATT and SNEGSKA (reference sequence). The CDR3 extends over 15 amino acids. V was cut by 2 bases and J by 5 bases, with 18 bases left in between. CDR3 in amino acids: CSARKTGPRGETQYF. The part of the CDR3 DNA that was read is TGCAGTGCTAGAAAGACGGGACCACGGGGGGAGACC.

To note about this clone: The read ends 3 residues before the CDR3 terminus; that terminus is restored from the germline J gene. The V call is TRBV5-1, the J call TRBJ2-2, with D uncertain. Germline loops: CDR1 SGHRS, CDR2 YFSETQ. V lost 3 bases and J lost 6, with 12 bases in between. The CDR3 extends over 14 amino acids. CDR3 sequence reads: CASSSGLVAGELFF. The part of the CDR3 DNA that was read is TGCGCCAGCAGCTCCGGGTTAGTCGCCGGGGAG.

Partial CDR3 DNA: TGTGCCAGTAGTATAGAACAGGGGCTTTTCAATGAG. Its translation: CASSIEQGLFNE. The entire CDR3 is CASSIEQGLFNEQFF. The chain couples TRBV19 to TRBJ2-1; 7 nucleotides match TRBD1. Coverage ceases 3 residues before the CDR3 finishes, and the germline J gene fills in the end. CDR1 and CDR2 (germline): LNHDA, SQIVND (reference sequence). V shed 0 bases and J 6 bases; nucleotides not matched to a gene: 5. The CDR3 covers 15 residues. The full variable domain, its missing parts supplied by reference TRBV19 and TRBJ2-1, is DGGITQSPKYLFRKEGQNVTLSCEQNLNHDAMYWYRQDPGQGLRLIYYSQIVNDFQKGDIAEGYSVSREKKESFPLTVTSAQKNPTAFYLCASSIEQGLFNEQFFGPGTRLTVL.

This chain's CDR3 is CASSSTSATGELFF. CDR3 DNA (partial): TGCGCCAGCAGCTCTACTAGCGCCACCGGGGAG. The chain is built from TRBV5-1 and TRBJ2-2, with 7 bases fitting TRBD2. The read ends 3 residues shy of where the CDR3 ends; the end is completed using the germline J gene. The germline gives CDR1 SGHRS, CDR2 YFSETQ. V was clipped by 3 bases and J by 4 bases; unmatched bases: 3. The CDR3 consists of 14 residues. The variable domain in full, with the rest retrieved from reference TRBV5-1 and TRBJ2-2, is KAGVTQTPRYLIKTRGQQVTLSCSPISGHRSVSWYQQTPGQGLQFLFEYFSETQRNKGNFPGRFSGRQFSNSRSEMNVSTLELGDSALYLCASSSTSATGELFFGEGSRLTVL.

Concerning this clone itself: From the germline J gene comes the end of the CDR3, since the read stops 3 residues before it. The chain employs TRBV7-2 and TRBJ1-1; 7 nucleotides line up with TRBD1. The ends lost 5 bases at V and 1 base at J; junction bases unmatched: 7. Germline values: CDR1 SGHTA, CDR2 FQGNSA. The CDR3 consists of 15 residues. The covered CDR3 bases are TGTGCCAGCAGCAAGGGGGACAGCTGGAACACTGAA. Its protein product is CASSKGDSWNTE. The whole CDR3 region reads CASSKGDSWNTEAFF.

In regard to this clone: The read gets to within 3 residues of the CDR3 end, and the germline J gene fills in the rest. The J gene is TRBJ2-1, the V gene TRBV19; 8 positions match TRBD2. The CDR3 length is 15 residues. Looked up from germline, CDR1 is LNHDA and CDR2 is SQIVND (reference sequence). The J segment lost 4 bases and the V segment lost 3 bases, leaving 5 bases of the junction unmatched. The CDR3 bases that were read are TGTGCCAGTAGTATCGGAGTAGCGGGGTACAATGAG. It yields the protein CASSIGVAGYNE. The complete CDR3 sequence is CASSIGVAGYNEQFF.

Note on this clone: The read halts 3 residues ahead of the CDR3 end, with the missing end drawn from the germline J gene. This chain connects TRBV7-2 to TRBJ2-5, with TRBD1 matching 12 bases. The CDR3 has 14 residues. Losses at the gene ends were 8 bases for V and 4 bases for J; bases not matched to a gene: 5. Germline values: CDR1 SGHTA, CDR2 FQGNSA. The CDR3 here is CASAGTGGLETQYF. The covered CDR3 bases are TGTGCCAGCGCCGGGACAGGGGGCCTAGAGACC.

Concerning this clone: The observed sequence ends 3 residues before the CDR3 terminus, with the missing tail filled in from the germline J gene. The gene calls are TRBV4-2 and TRBJ2-1, with 16 bases matching TRBD2. Germline CDR1 LGHNA, CDR2 YNFKEQ. Germline trimming cut 4 bases from V and 6 bases from J; bases unmatched to any gene: 9. CDR3 size: 18 residues. The sequenced CDR3 bases are TGTGCCAGCAGCCCGAATCCGGGACTAGCGGGAGGGGGCAATGAG. The encoded protein is CASSPNPGLAGGGNE. In full, the CDR3 reads CASSPNPGLAGGGNEQFF.

Points on this clone: The CDR3 extends 3 residues past the end of the read, so its final part is completed from the germline J gene. The J gene is TRBJ2-1, the V gene TRBV2, with 12 bases lining up with TRBD2. Germline lookup yields CDR1 SNHLY and CDR2 FYNNEI. Trimming took 2 bases from V and 7 from J; bases not matched to a gene: 3. The CDR3 totals 15 residues. The sequenced CDR3 bases are TGTGCCAGCAGTGAACTAGCGGGAGGGCCTAATGAG. Its translation: CASSELAGGPNE. The whole CDR3 is CASSELAGGPNEQFF.

Concerning this clone: The read halts 3 residues ahead of the CDR3 end, with the missing end drawn from the germline J gene. The rearrangement uses TRBV19 and TRBJ2-5; D is perhaps TRBD1 (5 bases). The germline V and J ends were trimmed by 6 bases and 2 bases, with 28 bases remaining between them. CDR1 is LNHDA and CDR2 is SQIVND in the germline V gene (reference sequence). The CDR3 is 19 residues long. Partial CDR3 DNA: TGTGCCAGTAGCCTCCAGATGGTGCCGGGCACAGGAGAGCAAGAGACC. Residues: CASSLQMVPGTGEQET. The whole CDR3 is CASSLQMVPGTGEQETQYF.

For this clone: The CDR3 end falls 3 residues outside the read, so it is completed with the germline J gene. V usage is TRBV2 and J usage is TRBJ2-2; possible D gene TRBD2, 5 bases. The CDR3 has 14 amino acids. The V end was cut by 7 bases, the J end by 5 bases, with 14 bases between. Germline CDR1 SNHLY, CDR2 FYNNEI. This chain's CDR3 is CASNLLRGTGELFF. The part of the CDR3 DNA that was read is TGTGCCAGCAACCTCTTACGAGGGACCGGGGAG.

Comment on this clone: The read ends 3 residues shy of where the CDR3 ends; the end is completed using the germline J gene. This sequence joins TRBV5-1 and TRBJ1-5; no clear D. Germline-derived CDR1 and CDR2 are SGHRS and YFSETQ. CDR3 length: 14 amino acids. Trimming took off 0 bases at V and 1 base at J, with 5 bases between the two ends. CDR3 sequence reads: CASSLDSSNQPQHF. CDR3 DNA, as far as it was read: TGCGCCAGCAGCTTGGACTCCAGCAATCAGCCC.

Regarding this clone: The CDR3 end falls 3 residues outside the read, so it is completed with the germline J gene. V usage is TRBV10-2 and J usage is TRBJ2-3; tentative D call: TRBD2 (5 bases). CDR3 size: 16 residues. Germline V gene lookup returns CDR1 WSHSY and CDR2 SAAADI. V lost 2 bases and J lost 4, with 16 bases in between. The chain's CDR3 is CASSEIGLPRSDTQYF. Partial CDR3 DNA: TGCGCCAGCAGTGAGATTGGACTCCCTCGCTCAGATACG.

Of note for this clone: The read falls 3 residues short of the CDR3 end, and the missing part is taken from the germline J gene. This rearrangement joins TRBV6-1 to TRBJ1-2; no clear D. CDR1 and CDR2 from the germline V gene are MNHNS and SASEGT. CDR3 length equals 12 residues. The chain's CDR3 is CASSDGQRGYTF. CDR3 DNA, as far as it was read: TGTGCCAGCAGTGATGGGCAGCGGGGC.